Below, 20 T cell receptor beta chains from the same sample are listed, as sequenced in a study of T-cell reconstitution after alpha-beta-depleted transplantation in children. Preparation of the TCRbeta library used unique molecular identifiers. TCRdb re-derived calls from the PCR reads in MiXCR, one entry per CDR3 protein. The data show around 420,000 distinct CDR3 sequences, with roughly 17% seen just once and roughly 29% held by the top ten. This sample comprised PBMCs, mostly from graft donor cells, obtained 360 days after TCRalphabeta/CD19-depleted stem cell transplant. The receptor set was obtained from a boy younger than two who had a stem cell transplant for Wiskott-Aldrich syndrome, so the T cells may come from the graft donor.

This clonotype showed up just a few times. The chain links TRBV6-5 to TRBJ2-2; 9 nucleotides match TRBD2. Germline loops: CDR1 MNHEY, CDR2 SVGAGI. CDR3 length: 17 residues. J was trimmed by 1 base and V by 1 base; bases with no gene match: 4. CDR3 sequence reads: CASSYFWTSVNTGELFF. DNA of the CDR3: TGTGCCAGCAGTTACTTCTGGACTAGCGTGAACACCGGGGAGCTGTTTTTT.

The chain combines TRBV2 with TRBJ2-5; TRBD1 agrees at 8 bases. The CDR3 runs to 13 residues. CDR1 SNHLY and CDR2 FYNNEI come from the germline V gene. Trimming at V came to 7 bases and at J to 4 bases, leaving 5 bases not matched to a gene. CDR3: CASTPDRAETQYF. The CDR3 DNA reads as TGTGCCAGCACCCCGGACAGGGCAGAGACCCAGTACTTC.

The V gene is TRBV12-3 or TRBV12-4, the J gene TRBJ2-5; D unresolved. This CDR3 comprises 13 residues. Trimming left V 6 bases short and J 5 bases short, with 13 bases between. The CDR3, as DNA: TGTGCCAGCAGGACAAGGGTGCAGGAGACCCAGTACTTC. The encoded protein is CASRTRVQETQYF.

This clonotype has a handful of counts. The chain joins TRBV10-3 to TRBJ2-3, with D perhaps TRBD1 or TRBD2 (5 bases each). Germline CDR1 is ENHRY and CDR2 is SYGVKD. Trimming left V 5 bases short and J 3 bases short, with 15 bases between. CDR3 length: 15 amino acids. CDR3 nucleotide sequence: TGTGCCATCAGTCCGGGCCGTGGGGGAACAGATACGCAGTATTTT. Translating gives CAISPGRGGTDTQYF.

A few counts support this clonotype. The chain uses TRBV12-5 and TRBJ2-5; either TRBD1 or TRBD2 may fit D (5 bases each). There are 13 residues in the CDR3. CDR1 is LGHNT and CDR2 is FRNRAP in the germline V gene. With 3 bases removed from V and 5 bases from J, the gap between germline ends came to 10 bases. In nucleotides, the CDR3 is TGTGCTAGTGGTTTCGAGGGGCAGGAGACCCAGTACTTC. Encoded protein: CASGFEGQETQYF.

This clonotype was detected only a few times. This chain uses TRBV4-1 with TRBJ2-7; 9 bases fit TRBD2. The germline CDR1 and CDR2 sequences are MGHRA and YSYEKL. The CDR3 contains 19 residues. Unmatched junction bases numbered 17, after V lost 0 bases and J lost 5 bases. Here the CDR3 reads CASSQDRFGGTSFFDEQYF. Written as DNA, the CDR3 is TGCGCCAGCAGCCAAGATAGGTTTGGAGGGACTAGCTTTTTCGACGAGCAGTACTTC.

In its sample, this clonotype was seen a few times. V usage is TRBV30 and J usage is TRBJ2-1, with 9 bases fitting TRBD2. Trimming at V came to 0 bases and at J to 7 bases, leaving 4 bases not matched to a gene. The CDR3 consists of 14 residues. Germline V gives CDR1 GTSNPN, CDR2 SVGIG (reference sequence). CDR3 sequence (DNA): TGTGCCTGGAGTGTCGTTAGCGGGAGAAATGAGCAGTTCTTC. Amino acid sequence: CAWSVVSGRNEQFF.

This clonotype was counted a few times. The CDR3 loop is CASSFYEDTQYF. The CDR3 DNA reads TGTGCCAGCAGCTTCTACGAAGATACGCAGTATTTT. This chain connects TRBV7-2 to TRBJ2-3; D remains unclear. The V end was cut by 3 bases, the J end by 5 bases, with 6 bases between. CDR3 size: 12 residues. Germline V gene lookup returns CDR1 SGHTA and CDR2 FQGNSA.

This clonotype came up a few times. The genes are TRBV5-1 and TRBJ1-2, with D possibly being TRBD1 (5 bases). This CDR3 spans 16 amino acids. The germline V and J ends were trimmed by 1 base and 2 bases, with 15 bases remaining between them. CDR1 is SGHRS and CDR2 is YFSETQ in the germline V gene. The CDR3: CASSLSPGRSNYGYTF. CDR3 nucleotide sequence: TGCGCCAGCAGCTTGAGCCCGGGACGGAGCAACTATGGCTACACCTTC.

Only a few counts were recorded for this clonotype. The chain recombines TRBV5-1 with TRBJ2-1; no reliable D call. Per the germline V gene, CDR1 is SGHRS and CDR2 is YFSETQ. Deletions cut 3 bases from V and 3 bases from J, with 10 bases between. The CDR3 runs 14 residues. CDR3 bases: TGCGCCAGCAGCTCAGACCGAAACTACAATGAGCAGTTCTTC. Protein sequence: CASSSDRNYNEQFF. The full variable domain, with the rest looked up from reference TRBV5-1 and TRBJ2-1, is KAGVTQTPRYLIKTRGQQVTLSCSPISGHRSVSWYQQTPGQGLQFLFEYFSETQRNKGNFPGRFSGRQFSNSRSEMNVSTLELGDSALYLCASSSDRNYNEQFFGPGTRLTVL.

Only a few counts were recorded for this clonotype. In DNA form, the CDR3 reads TGTGCCACCAGTGACGTAAAAAACTGGAGGGATACGCAGTATTTT. Amino acids: CATSDVKNWRDTQYF. The chain uses TRBV24-1 and TRBJ2-3; TRBD2 might be the D (5 bases). Trimming took 4 bases from V and 6 from J, leaving 16 bases between them. Germline V lookup: CDR1 KGHDR, CDR2 SFDVKD. The CDR3 length is 15 residues.

The CDR3, as DNA: TGTGCCAGCAGAACAGACAGGGTTGCCGGGGAGCTGTTTTTT. Translating gives CASRTDRVAGELFF. The V call is TRBV12-3 or TRBV12-4, the J call TRBJ2-2; TRBD1 aligns across 7 bases. V lost 6 bases and J lost 6; bases outside the gene matches: 7. The length of the CDR3 is 14 residues.

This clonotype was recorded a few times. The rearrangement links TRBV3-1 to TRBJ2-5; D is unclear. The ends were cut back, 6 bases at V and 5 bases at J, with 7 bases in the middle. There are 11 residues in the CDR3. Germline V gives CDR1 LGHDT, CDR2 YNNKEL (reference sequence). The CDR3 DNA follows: TGTGCCAGCAGATATGTGGAGACCCAGTACTTC. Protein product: CASRYVETQYF.

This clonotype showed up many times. Here the CDR3 DNA reads TGTGCCAGCAGTATTAGCGGGAGCTCCTACAATGAGCAGTTCTTC. The encoded protein is CASSISGSSYNEQFF. The V gene is TRBV11-2, the J gene TRBJ2-1; TRBD2 matches 9 bases. J gave up 0 bases and V 6 bases, and 3 bases lay outside the gene matches. The CDR3 loop spans 15 amino acids. Germline CDR1 reads SGHAT; CDR2 reads FQNNGV.

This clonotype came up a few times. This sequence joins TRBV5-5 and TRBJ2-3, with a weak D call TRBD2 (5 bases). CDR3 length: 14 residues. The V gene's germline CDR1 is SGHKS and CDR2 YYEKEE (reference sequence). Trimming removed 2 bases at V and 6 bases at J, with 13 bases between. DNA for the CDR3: TGTGCCAGCAGCTTCGGGCTGGAGCGGGATACGCAGTATTTT. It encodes CASSFGLERDTQYF.

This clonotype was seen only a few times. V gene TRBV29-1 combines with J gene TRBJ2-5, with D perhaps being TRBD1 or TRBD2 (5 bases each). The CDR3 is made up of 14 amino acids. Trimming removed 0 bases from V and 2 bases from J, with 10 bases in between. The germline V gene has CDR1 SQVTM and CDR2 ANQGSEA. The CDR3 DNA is TGCAGCGTTGAAGACACCGGGGCTCAAGAGACCCAGTACTTC. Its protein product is CSVEDTGAQETQYF.

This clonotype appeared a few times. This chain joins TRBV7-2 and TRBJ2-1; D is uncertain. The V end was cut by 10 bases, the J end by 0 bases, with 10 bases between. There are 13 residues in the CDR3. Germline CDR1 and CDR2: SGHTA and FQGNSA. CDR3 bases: TGTGCCACCGGCCGAATCTCCTACAATGAGCAGTTCTTC. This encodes CATGRISYNEQFF.

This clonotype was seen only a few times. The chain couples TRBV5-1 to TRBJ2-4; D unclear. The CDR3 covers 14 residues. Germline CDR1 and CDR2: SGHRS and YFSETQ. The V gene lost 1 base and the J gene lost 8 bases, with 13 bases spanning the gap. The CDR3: CASSLHRLEDIQYF. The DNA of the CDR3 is TGCGCCAGCAGCTTGCACCGCCTTGAAGACATTCAGTACTTC.

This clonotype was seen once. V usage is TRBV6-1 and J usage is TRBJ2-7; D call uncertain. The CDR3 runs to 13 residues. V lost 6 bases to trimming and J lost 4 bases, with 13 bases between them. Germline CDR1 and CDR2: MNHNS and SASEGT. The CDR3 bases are TGTGCCAGCAGAATGTGGACCGAATACGAGCAGTACTTC. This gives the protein CASRMWTEYEQYF.

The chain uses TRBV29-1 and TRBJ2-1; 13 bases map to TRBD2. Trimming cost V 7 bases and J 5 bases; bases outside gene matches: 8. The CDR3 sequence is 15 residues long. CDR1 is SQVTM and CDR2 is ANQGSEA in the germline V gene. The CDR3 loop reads CSGMTSGGIHNEQFF. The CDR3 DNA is TGCAGCGGAATGACTAGCGGGGGGATCCACAATGAGCAGTTCTTC.